This paragraph covers one T cell receptor beta chain sequence. Its matching antigen is unknown. With the 5' RACE reads reprocessed, TCRdb shows one record per CDR3 protein and no DNA. In total, the table holds over 350,000 distinct CDR3 sequences. This sample stems from a study of T cells expressing NK-cell markers. Study-wide context: It was from sorted CD3+CD56+NKG2C+, CD3+CD56+NKG2C- and CD3+CD56-NKG2C+ T cells that TCR beta repertoires came. Within the sequenced cohort of eight donors, seven exhibited HCMV seropositivity and one was seronegative.

The CDR3 has 14 amino acids. The germline V gene has CDR1 LGHNA and CDR2 YNFKEQ. Notes on the study in general: Leadership of the CD3+CD56-NKG2C+ fraction also belonged to these clonotypes in a handful of donors. Unclear, still, was the HCMV specificity of the expanded NKG2C+ T cell clones.

This receptor was obtained from a woman aged 45-59 years in good health. The specimen sequenced was blood T cells: a sorted CD56 or NKG2C T cell subset, CD4+ or CD8+ T cells, or bulk PBMC T cells (not recorded which). The chain is built from TRBV4-2 and TRBJ2-3; the D call from TCRdb, TRBD1, cannot be confirmed without DNA. The CDR3 region is CASRLNWDDYTQYF.